Sequencing of this T cell receptor beta chain was carried out in a study of CD8+ T cells in alopecia areata. Study-wide findings and caveats: On tofacitinib, scalp and blood still held many of the expanded lesional clones. In patients, TCRs were shared less clearly than in mice, and HLA may possibly be involved.

Regarding treatment: oral pan-JAK inhibitor, 5-10 mg twice daily. Lesional scalp punch biopsies and peripheral blood came from alopecia areata patients. J was trimmed by 7 bases and V by 6 bases; bases with no gene match: 3. This CDR3 region has 11 residues. Per germline, CDR1 DFQATT and CDR2 SNEGSKA (reference sequence). RNA was isolated and reverse transcribed to cDNA, the sequencing template. The data were produced by immunoSEQ multiplex PCR, yet TCRdb's version contains in-frame clones alone and is incomplete. Of 150,000 or so clones in the sample, about three fifths were seen once. On this clone: The antigen remains unidentified.

This receptor was identified in a human donor with alopecia areata. Sequenced material: CD4+ T cells sorted from blood, taken at week 4, from a patient treated with tofacitinib. This chain uses TRBV20-1 with TRBJ1-2; TRBD1 aligns across 9 bases. The CDR3 reads CSAGTGFGYTF. CDR3 coding DNA: TGCAGTGCCGGGACAGGGTTTGGCTACACCTTC.